This is a list of T cell receptor beta chains from one sample in a study of shared clonotypes between healthy human individuals. TCRdb's copy holds only in-frame clones and misses some; the assay was immunoSEQ multiplex PCR. The sample records some 500,000 clones, 90% to 96% being singletons. The sequenced sample consisted of naive CD4+ T cells sorted from blood. These receptors originate from a woman in her thirties in good health. CDR3s include the opening cysteine and the closing phenylalanine or tryptophan. The order of the fields is V gene, clone size, J gene, D gene, CDR3 protein, CDR3 DNA. The D gene is left open where the match is weak. Some rows have no size entry. The others give once, few or many, or a class for an expanded clone.

TRBV5-6	.	TRBJ1-3	TRBD1	CASSFRQGHTGNTIYF	TGTGCCAGCAGCTTTAGACAGGGTCATACAGGAAACACCATATATTTT
TRBV15	.	TRBJ1-1	.	CATSSTGGTTEAFF	TGTGCCACCAGCAGCACGGGGGGGACCACTGAAGCTTTCTTT
TRBV29-1	.	TRBJ2-2	.	CSVESRVADSQNTGELFF	TGCAGCGTTGAAAGTAGGGTAGCGGACTCCCAGAACACCGGGGAGCTGTTTTTT
TRBV28	.	TRBJ2-5	TRBD1	CASSPGTGGYETQYF	TGTGCCAGCAGTCCCGGGACAGGGGGCTACGAGACCCAGTACTTC
TRBV7-8	.	TRBJ1-1	.	CASSLVGVLNTEAFF	TGTGCCAGCAGCTTAGTCGGGGTGCTGAACACTGAAGCTTTCTTT
TRBV5-4	.	TRBJ2-5	.	CASSLDSVETQYF	TGTGCCAGCAGCTTGGACAGCGTAGAGACCCAGTACTTC
TRBV5-4	.	TRBJ1-2	.	CASTIGGREFGYTF	TGTGCCAGCACCATAGGGGGACGTGAGTTTGGCTACACCTTC
TRBV19	.	TRBJ2-7	.	CASRLSSSYEQYF	TGTGCCAGTAGACTTAGTAGCTCCTACGAGCAGTACTTC
TRBV5-8	.	TRBJ1-2	TRBD1	CASTPGTVKHYGYTF	TGTGCCAGCACCCCTGGGACAGTCAAGCACTATGGCTACACCTTC
TRBV18	.	TRBJ2-2	.	CASSPIRPGELFF	TGTGCCAGCTCACCCATCAGGCCCGGGGAGCTGTTTTTT
TRBV18	.	TRBJ1-1	TRBD1	CASSPTRTGGPWTEAFF	TGTGCCAGCTCACCGACTAGGACAGGGGGCCCGTGGACTGAAGCTTTCTTT
TRBV18	.	TRBJ2-7	.	CASSLGQNEQYF	TGTGCCAGCTCACTAGGACAGAACGAGCAGTACTTC
TRBV27	.	TRBJ2-2	TRBD2	CASSASGTSGELFF	TGTGCCAGCAGCGCTAGCGGGACGTCCGGGGAGCTGTTTTTT
TRBV2	.	TRBJ1-1	TRBD1	CASRATGGTSMNTEAFF	TGTGCCAGCAGGGCGACAGGGGGTACTTCCATGAACACTGAAGCTTTCTTT
TRBV28	.	TRBJ2-5	TRBD2	CASSGRAGGIETQYF	TGTGCCAGCAGTGGAAGAGCGGGAGGAATAGAGACCCAGTACTTC
TRBV28	.	TRBJ1-1	.	CASSLGRLLNTEAFF	TGTGCCAGCAGTTTAGGCAGGTTACTGAACACTGAAGCTTTCTTT
TRBV5-4	.	TRBJ2-7	TRBD1	CASSRNRDRGLFESYEQYF	TGTGCCAGCAGCCGTAACCGGGACAGGGGTCTCTTTGAATCCTACGAGCAGTACTTC
TRBV5-1	.	TRBJ2-2	.	CASSGSPSLNQNTGELFF	TGCGCCAGCTCGGGGTCCCCCTCTCTAAATCAGAACACCGGGGAGCTGTTTTTT
TRBV9	.	TRBJ2-1	TRBD2	CASSVISGSVSYNEQFF	TGTGCCAGCAGCGTAATTAGCGGGAGTGTGTCCTACAATGAGCAGTTCTTC
TRBV25-1	.	TRBJ2-7	.	CASSDSAAAPYEQYF	TGTGCCAGCAGTGATTCGGCGGCGGCCCCCTACGAGCAGTACTTC
TRBV18	.	TRBJ2-1	.	CASSPGYEQFF	TGTGCCAGCTCACCCGGGTATGAGCAGTTCTTC
TRBV5-1	.	TRBJ1-5	TRBD1	CASSETGGDQPQHF	TGCGCCAGCAGCGAGACAGGGGGCGATCAGCCCCAGCATTTT
TRBV6-1	.	TRBJ2-7	.	CASSDTRDLGQYF	TGTGCCAGCAGCGACACGCGGGACCTCGGGCAGTACTTC
TRBV5-4	.	TRBJ1-1	.	CASSPGRSNTEAFF	TGTGCCAGCAGCCCCGGGCGATCGAACACTGAAGCTTTCTTT
TRBV11-3	.	TRBJ2-2	.	CASSLEPGELFF	TGTGCCAGCAGCTTAGAACCCGGGGAGCTGTTTTTT
TRBV30	.	TRBJ2-1	TRBD2	CAWVGGRGSYNEQFF	TGTGCCTGGGTTGGCGGGAGAGGGAGCTACAATGAGCAGTTCTTC
TRBV28	.	TRBJ2-1	TRBD2	CASGRLAGDNEQFF	TGTGCCAGCGGGCGACTAGCGGGAGACAATGAGCAGTTCTTC
TRBV30	.	TRBJ2-7	TRBD1	CAQNRGPYEQYF	TGTGCCCAGAACAGGGGGCCCTACGAGCAGTACTTC
TRBV4-1	.	TRBJ1-1	.	CASSQGGMGKRGPEAFF	TGCGCCAGCAGCCAAGGGGGGATGGGGAAGCGTGGACCTGAAGCTTTCTTT
TRBV2	once	TRBJ1-5	.	CASRRVGNQPQHF	TGTGCCAGCAGGAGGGTTGGCAATCAGCCCCAGCATTTT
TRBV7-9	few	TRBJ2-7	.	CASSGPVGLEYF	TGTGCCAGCAGCGGTCCAGTGGGACTGGAGTACTTC
TRBV19	few	TRBJ1-5	TRBD1	CASSMAGGYQPQHF	TGTGCCAGTAGTATGGCAGGGGGATATCAGCCCCAGCATTTT
TRBV28	.	TRBJ2-7	TRBD1	CASSLETGGFGEQYF	TGTGCCAGCAGTTTAGAGACAGGGGGCTTCGGCGAGCAGTACTTC
TRBV19	few	TRBJ1-2	.	CASSSETGPNYGYTF	TGTGCCAGTAGCTCCGAGACAGGTCCTAACTATGGCTACACCTTC
TRBV7-8	.	TRBJ2-7	.	CASREGRTGALEQYF	TGTGCCAGCAGAGAAGGCAGGACGGGAGCTCTCGAGCAGTACTTC
TRBV2	.	TRBJ2-4	.	CASSEDYRTNIQYF	TGTGCCAGCAGTGAAGACTACAGAACAAACATTCAGTACTTC
TRBV28	once	TRBJ1-2	.	CASSFAGDGYTF	TGTGCCAGCAGTTTTGCAGGGGATGGCTACACCTTC
TRBV27	once	TRBJ1-5	.	CASRTIYSNQPQHF	TGTGCCAGCAGGACCATCTATAGCAATCAGCCCCAGCATTTT
TRBV28	.	TRBJ2-7	.	CASSLRNYPYEQYF	TGTGCCAGCAGTTTACGCAATTACCCCTACGAGCAGTACTTC
TRBV19	.	TRBJ2-3	.	CASSIGRLPLGDTQYF	TGTGCCAGTAGTATTGGCCGACTCCCCTTGGGAGATACGCAGTATTTT
TRBV29-1	.	TRBJ1-2	.	CSAQFPDYGYTF	TGCAGCGCACAATTCCCGGACTATGGCTACACCTTC
TRBV6-5	.	TRBJ2-7	.	CASSRIGYEQYF	TGTGCCAGCAGCAGAATAGGCTACGAGCAGTACTTC